The 5 T cell receptor beta chains below all came from one sample that was sequenced in a study of blood T cells in healthy people across ages. The second PCR ran about 6 to 11 cycles with a sample-barcoded 5' primer and J-beta primers. TCRdb re-derived calls from the 5' RACE reads in MiXCR, one entry per CDR3 protein. The table lists 850,000 to 1,300,000 distinct CDR3 sequences, 35% to 55% of them singletons, with about 20% in the top ten. The specimen sequenced was blood. The receptors were gathered from a woman aged 60-70 years in good health.

This clonotype has a handful of counts. The chain's CDR3 is CASSVTSGPTYEQYF. In nucleotides, the CDR3 is TGTGCCAGCAGCGTCACTAGCGGGCCGACCTACGAGCAGTACTTC. The chain uses TRBV7-9 and TRBJ2-7, with 9 bases that match TRBD2. With V trimmed by 5 bases and J by 2 bases, 7 bases remained unmatched. The CDR3 is 15 amino acids. Germline-derived CDR1 and CDR2 are SEHNR and FQNEAQ (reference sequence).

This clonotype was recorded a few times. The CDR3 is CATSRIGQGSYEQYF. The DNA for the CDR3 is TGTGCCACCAGCAGGATAGGACAGGGGTCCTACGAGCAGTACTTC. This chain joins TRBV15 and TRBJ2-7, with 9 bases identical to TRBD1. The CDR3 runs to 15 residues. Germline lookup yields CDR1 LNHNV and CDR2 YYDKDF (reference sequence). V shed 3 bases, J shed 1 base, and the junction held 4 bases outside the gene matches.

Regarding this clonotype: A much larger clone sits a single nucleotide away, making a read error possible. The chain links TRBV4-2 to TRBJ2-7; weak D call: TRBD1 (6 bases). CDR1 and CDR2 (germline): LGHNA, YNFKEQ. This CDR3 is built from 17 residues. V was shortened by 4 bases and J by 1 base, with 20 bases between the two germline ends. The CDR3 loop is CASSREIRGRGSYEQYF. CDR3 nucleotides: TGTGCCAGCAGCCGAGAAATCAGAGGCAGGGGTTCCTACGAGCAGTACTTC.

The rearrangement uses TRBV2 and TRBJ2-4; D uncertain. This CDR3 comprises 15 residues. Germline lookup yields CDR1 SNHLY and CDR2 FYNNEI. Between the trimmed V and J ends, which lost 6 bases and 0 bases, there was a span of 12 bases. The CDR3 loop reads CASSRTRTAKNIQYF. The DNA of the CDR3 is TGTGCCAGCAGCCGTACTCGGACAGCCAAAAACATTCAGTACTTC.

The chain joins TRBV27 to TRBJ2-1; TRBD1 is a possible D gene (7 bases). V shed 7 bases and J shed 9 bases, with 19 bases lying between them. The CDR3 extends over 14 amino acids. Germline V CDR1 and CDR2: MNHEY, SMNVEV (reference sequence). The CDR3 region is CASKGLGGGSEQFF. In DNA, the CDR3 is TGTGCCAGCAAAGGTTTAGGAGGGGGCAGTGAGCAGTTCTTC.